Below, 12 T cell receptor beta chains from the same sample are listed, as sequenced in a study of cytomegalovirus exposure and HLA in healthy donors. This PCR relied on a set of 60 Vbeta primers and 13 Jbeta primers. Using immunoSEQ multiplex PCR, the repertoire was profiled, and TCRdb retains in-frame clones only, with some absent. The top ten hold approximately 12% of the sample, which has fewer than 70,000 clones, under 85% seen once. Sequencing used PBMCs. The receptors originated from a woman aged 60-70 years in good health and CMV-seropositive.

This chain links TRBV4-1 with TRBJ2-1; D is perhaps TRBD2 (6 bases). The V gene lost 1 base and the J gene lost 7 bases, with 17 bases spanning the gap. Germline CDR1 MGHRA, CDR2 YSYEKL. CDR3 length: 16 residues. This CDR3 is CASSQVDGRSGNEQFF. The CDR3 bases are TGCGCCAGCAGCCAAGTGGACGGGAGAAGTGGAAATGAGCAGTTCTTC.

The rearrangement uses TRBV7-9 and TRBJ2-5; 9 nucleotides match TRBD2. V was clipped by 3 bases and J by 6 bases; unmatched bases: 5. The CDR3 consists of 14 residues. Germline CDR1 is SEHNR and CDR2 is FQNEAQ (reference sequence). The CDR3 DNA reads TGTGCCAGCAGCTTCCAAGGACTAGCGCAGACCCAGTACTTC. Its protein is CASSFQGLAQTQYF.

The V and J genes are TRBV6-1 and TRBJ1-1, with D maybe TRBD1 (5 bases). Germline loops: CDR1 MNHNS, CDR2 SASEGT. V was shortened by 1 base and J by 4 bases, with 10 bases between the two germline ends. This CDR3 spans 14 amino acids. CDR3 in amino acids: CASSEGAGSTEAFF. Here the CDR3 DNA reads TGTGCCAGCAGTGAAGGGGCAGGGTCCACTGAAGCTTTCTTT.

V is TRBV4-1 and J is TRBJ1-3, with D perhaps matching TRBD1 (5 bases). The germline V and J ends were trimmed by 1 base and 0 bases, with 7 bases remaining between them. This CDR3 region has 15 residues. Germline V gene sequence: CDR1 MGHRA, CDR2 YSYEKL. The CDR3 sequence: CASSQGRVSGNTIYF. Here the CDR3 DNA reads TGCGCCAGCAGCCAAGGCAGGGTCTCTGGAAACACCATATATTTT.

This clone was detected only once. This chain connects TRBV11-2 to TRBJ2-2; D possibly corresponds to TRBD1 (6 bases). V was clipped by 3 bases and J by 10 bases, with 12 bases between them. The CDR3 is 13 amino acids. CDR1 and CDR2 (germline): SGHAT, FQNNGV. DNA for the CDR3: TGTGCCAGCAGCTTGAACAGGGACGTGGAGCTGTTTTTT. This codes for CASSLNRDVELFF.

This chain links TRBV11-1 with TRBJ2-1; 7 positions agree with TRBD2. This CDR3 spans 13 amino acids. Germline V lookup: CDR1 SGHAT, CDR2 FQDESV (reference sequence). With 5 bases clipped from V and 9 bases from J, the junction kept 7 bases outside the gene matches. The CDR3 nucleotides are TGTGCCAGCAGCCCGGGGAGGGTGGCTGAGCAGTTCTTC. It translates to CASSPGRVAEQFF.

The genes are TRBV9 and TRBJ1-2, with a weak D call TRBD1 (6 bases). Germline CDR1 reads SGDLS; CDR2 reads YYNGEE. Trimming took off 3 bases at V and 0 bases at J, with 12 bases between the two ends. This CDR3 region has 15 residues. CDR3 region: CASSAGAEPNYGYTF. CDR3 DNA sequence: TGTGCCAGCAGCGCAGGGGCTGAGCCTAACTATGGCTACACCTTC.

A few counts support this clone. The rearrangement joins TRBV5-1 to TRBJ1-5, with TRBD1 matching over 8 bases. The CDR3 consists of 14 residues. Per germline, CDR1 SGHRS and CDR2 YFSETQ. The J segment lost 6 bases and the V segment lost 3 bases, leaving 5 bases of the junction unmatched. The CDR3: CASSSGQGGQPQHF. CDR3 DNA sequence: TGCGCCAGCAGCTCAGGACAGGGCGGTCAGCCCCAGCATTTT. The variable domain in full, with the rest retrieved from reference TRBV5-1 and TRBJ1-5, is KAGVTQTPRYLIKTRGQQVTLSCSPISGHRSVSWYQQTPGQGLQFLFEYFSETQRNKGNFPGRFSGRQFSNSRSEMNVSTLELGDSALYLCASSSGQGGQPQHFGDGTRLSIL.

The chain recombines TRBV4-1 with TRBJ1-5; D gene unclear. Germline V gene data show CDR1 as MGHRA and CDR2 as YSYEKL. The CDR3 loop spans 15 amino acids. Trimming cost V 0 bases and J 5 bases, with 11 bases left between them. CDR3 bases: TGCGCCAGCAGCCAAGAGGCCAGGTTCGATCAGCCCCAGCATTTT. This gives the protein CASSQEARFDQPQHF.

A remark on this clone: A junction end diverges from the germline sequence, so it may reflect a read error. The chain uses TRBV7-7 and TRBJ2-5; a possible D gene is TRBD1 (5 bases). The CDR3 has 11 amino acids. The germline V gene has CDR1 SSHAT and CDR2 FNYEAQ (reference sequence). CDR3 in DNA: TGTGCTAGCAGCCAGGGAGAGACCCAGTACTTC. Protein sequence: CASSQGETQYF.

The chain uses TRBV2 and TRBJ1-2; 8 nucleotides line up with TRBD1. The V and J ends lost 6 bases and 4 bases, in that order; junction bases with no gene match: 10. CDR3 length: 15 residues. The germline CDR1 and CDR2 sequences are SNHLY and FYNNEI. CDR3 nucleotide sequence: TGTGCCAGCAGAAAGGGGGACAGGTTGTTCTATGGCTACACCTTC. It yields the protein CASRKGDRLFYGYTF.

This chain uses TRBV5-4 with TRBJ2-1, with 10 bases fitting TRBD2. The CDR3 loop spans 15 amino acids. The germline gives CDR1 SGHNT, CDR2 YYREEE (reference sequence). The V gene end was trimmed by 4 bases and the J gene end by 2 bases; junction bases not matched to a gene: 3. CDR3 nucleotides: TGTGCCAGCAGCGACCTAGCGGGGGCCTACAATGAGCAGTTCTTC. Encoded protein: CASSDLAGAYNEQFF.